These 31 T cell receptor beta chains originate from one sample sequenced in a study of cytomegalovirus exposure and HLA in healthy donors (dated by TCRdb to 2016 to 2017). The library was produced with the immunoSEQ multiplex PCR assay. The multiplex PCR relied on a mix of 60 forward primers for TCR Vbeta segments and 13 reverse primers for TCR Jbeta segments. This immuneACCESS table, as held by TCRdb, lists in-frame sequences with V and J called but not all clones. Of the missing ones, under half trace to an unresolved V gene in checked studies; the others have no known cause. The sample contains 150,000 to 200,000 clones, 79% of them found a single time. About 2.2% of the sample rests with the top ten. The sample taken for sequencing was PBMCs. These receptors came from a man aged 35 to 55 in good health and CMV-seronegative.

This clone appeared a single time. The chain joins TRBV28 to TRBJ2-2; weak D call: TRBD1 (6 bases). V lost 6 bases, J lost 2 bases, and 13 bases lay in between. The CDR3 extends over 15 amino acids. Germline lookup yields CDR1 MDHEN and CDR2 SYDVKM. In nucleotides, the CDR3 is TGTGCCAGCAGCCAAGGACAGCCCAACACCGGGGAGCTGTTTTTT. Protein product: CASSQGQPNTGELFF.

The chain links TRBV6-1 to TRBJ2-7; 12 nucleotides match TRBD1. There are 15 residues in the CDR3. Germline V gene sequence: CDR1 MNHNS, CDR2 SASEGT. The J segment lost 7 bases and the V segment lost 2 bases, leaving 6 bases of the junction unmatched. CDR3 in amino acids: CASSERGQGALEQYF. CDR3 DNA sequence: TGTGCCAGCAGTGAACGGGGACAGGGGGCGCTTGAGCAGTACTTC.

The rearrangement links TRBV28 to TRBJ2-5; 8 positions agree with TRBD1. With 11 bases clipped from V and 5 bases from J, the junction kept 16 bases outside the gene matches. Germline V lookup: CDR1 MDHEN, CDR2 SYDVKM. This CDR3 region has 15 residues. The CDR3 is CAGSWGRGPFETQYF. In DNA form, the CDR3 reads TGTGCCGGAAGTTGGGGCAGGGGGCCTTTTGAGACCCAGTACTTC.

The chain has TRBV28 and TRBJ2-1; TRBD1 aligns across 11 bases. Germline-derived CDR1 and CDR2 are MDHEN and SYDVKM. This CDR3 spans 18 amino acids. Trimming at V came to 6 bases and at J to 8 bases, leaving 18 bases not matched to a gene. The CDR3 here is CASSRRYRTGGASDEQFF. CDR3 sequence (DNA): TGTGCCAGCAGCCGAAGGTATCGGACAGGGGGCGCTTCCGATGAGCAGTTCTTC.

This clone was seen a few times. The chain employs TRBV29-1 and TRBJ2-7; tentative D call: TRBD1 (6 bases). The CDR3 runs 11 residues. Germline V gene sequence: CDR1 SQVTM, CDR2 ANQGSEA. V dropped 7 bases and J dropped 2 bases, with 9 bases sitting between them. The CDR3, as DNA: TGCAGCGGCAGGGGAACCTACGAGCAGTACTTC. This translates into CSGRGTYEQYF.

V is TRBV30 and J is TRBJ1-2; D is uncertain. The CDR3 contains 10 residues. CDR1 and CDR2 (germline): GTSNPN, SVGIG (reference sequence). V was shortened by 5 bases and J by 4 bases, with 5 bases between the two germline ends. CDR3 residues: CAWGLYGYTF. Written as DNA, the CDR3 is TGTGCCTGGGGGCTCTATGGCTACACCTTC.

The J gene is TRBJ2-5, the V gene TRBV7-9; D is unclear. Trimming pared 1 base from V and 4 bases from J, leaving 7 bases between. CDR1 and CDR2 (germline): SEHNR, FQNEAQ (reference sequence). The CDR3 runs 13 residues. The CDR3 region is CASSLVVAETQYF. CDR3 in DNA: TGTGCCAGCAGCTTAGTGGTGGCAGAGACCCAGTACTTC. Variable domain in full (rest from reference TRBV7-9 and TRBJ2-5): DTGVSQNPRHKITKRGQNVTFRCDPISEHNRLYWYRQTLGQGPEFLTYFQNEAQLEKSRLLSDRFSAERPKGSFSTLEIQRTEQGDSAMYLCASSLVVAETQYFGPGTRLLVL.

V and J are TRBV28 and TRBJ2-5; 12 nucleotides match TRBD2. Trimming cost V 6 bases and J 14 bases; bases outside gene matches: 16. Germline V gene lookup returns CDR1 MDHEN and CDR2 SYDVKM. CDR3 length: 15 residues. Here the CDR3 DNA reads TGTGCCAGCAGGAACAGACTAGCGGGAGTCTGGGAACCCTACTTC. It is translated as CASRNRLAGVWEPYF. Full variable domain (missing parts from reference TRBV28 and TRBJ2-5): DVKVTQSSRYLVKRTGEKVFLECVQDMDHENMFWYRQDPGLGLRLIYFSYDVKMKEKGDIPEGYSVSREKKERFSLILESASTNQTSMYLCASRNRLAGVWEPYFGPGTRLLVL.

In its sample, this clone was seen once. V and J are TRBV19 and TRBJ1-1; TRBD1 aligns across 12 bases. CDR1 and CDR2 (germline): LNHDA, SQIVND (reference sequence). V gave up 5 bases and J gave up 5 bases; unmatched junction bases: 6. The CDR3 is 15 residues long. The CDR3 DNA sequence: TGTGCCAGTAGTCAGGGACAGGGGGCAAGAACTGAAGCTTTCTTT. It yields the protein CASSQGQGARTEAFF. Supplemented by reference TRBV19 and TRBJ1-1, the full variable domain reads DGGITQSPKYLFRKEGQNVTLSCEQNLNHDAMYWYRQDPGQGLRLIYYSQIVNDFQKGDIAEGYSVSREKKESFPLTVTSAQKNPTAFYLCASSQGQGARTEAFFGQGTRLTVV.

This chain uses TRBV19 with TRBJ1-5; TRBD1 matches 12 bases. CDR3 length equals 17 residues. Germline V gene sequence: CDR1 LNHDA, CDR2 SQIVND (reference sequence). V was clipped by 10 bases and J by 4 bases; unmatched bases: 14. CDR3 sequence: CATGGGQGAIINQPQHF. As DNA, the CDR3 is TGTGCCACCGGCGGGGGACAGGGGGCGATCATTAATCAGCCCCAGCATTTT.

The chain uses TRBV7-9 and TRBJ2-5, with D perhaps TRBD2 (6 bases). The V end lost 2 bases, the J end lost 5 bases, and 12 bases lay between the germline ends. The CDR3 totals 14 residues. Germline lookup yields CDR1 SEHNR and CDR2 FQNEAQ (reference sequence). The CDR3 here is CASSLSRGYETQYF. CDR3 bases: TGTGCCAGCAGCTTATCGCGGGGTTACGAGACCCAGTACTTC.

This clone was counted between two and nine times. This chain joins TRBV30 and TRBJ1-5, with 8 bases aligning to TRBD1. V gave up 2 bases and J gave up 0 bases; unmatched junction bases: 6. From germline, CDR1 is GTSNPN and CDR2 SVGIG (reference sequence). The CDR3 is 16 amino acids. CDR3 in DNA: TGTGCCTGGAGTATAGGGACAGGTTATAGCAATCAGCCCCAGCATTTT. Amino acids: CAWSIGTGYSNQPQHF.

The rearrangement links TRBV4-1 to TRBJ2-4; D not certain. Germline V CDR1 and CDR2: MGHRA, YSYEKL. The CDR3 contains 15 residues. With 1 base removed from V and 0 bases from J, the gap between germline ends came to 7 bases. CDR3 protein: CASSQGPLAKNIQYF. The CDR3 DNA follows: TGCGCCAGCAGCCAAGGTCCGTTAGCCAAAAACATTCAGTACTTC.

The chain recombines TRBV6-5 with TRBJ2-7, with D tentatively TRBD1 (6 bases). Germline loops: CDR1 MNHEY, CDR2 SVGAGI. The CDR3 is made up of 14 amino acids. V was cut by 4 bases and J by 2 bases, with 12 bases left in between. The CDR3 spells CASSWGQVAYEQYF. CDR3 in DNA: TGTGCCAGCAGTTGGGGGCAAGTTGCCTACGAGCAGTACTTC.

J is TRBJ2-1 and V is TRBV6-5; D ambiguous. The length of the CDR3 is 14 residues. Germline V gives CDR1 MNHEY, CDR2 SVGAGI. Trimming left V 6 bases short and J 1 base short, with 10 bases between. The CDR3 reads CASRPRSSYNEQFF. DNA for the CDR3: TGTGCCAGCAGGCCCAGGTCTTCCTACAATGAGCAGTTCTTC.

The V gene is TRBV27, the J gene TRBJ2-7; D is ambiguous. Trimming stripped 6 bases from V and 7 bases from J, with 19 bases between. The length of the CDR3 is 14 residues. Germline-derived CDR1 and CDR2 are MNHEY and SMNVEV (reference sequence). The CDR3 bases are TGTGCCAGCAGCCGGAAGCGAGGTCTCGGGGAGCAGTACTTC. Protein product: CASSRKRGLGEQYF.

Points on this clone: This sample includes further DNA sequences coding for the same CDR3. The V gene is TRBV7-8, the J gene TRBJ2-3; TRBD2 matches at 8 bases. Germline V gene lookup returns CDR1 SGHVS and CDR2 FQNEAQ. The V segment lost 2 bases and the J segment 0 bases; nucleotides outside the gene matches: 4. This CDR3 has 16 residues. CDR3 in DNA: TGTGCCAGCAGCTTATTAGCGGGACTTAGCACAGATACGCAGTATTTT. As protein: CASSLLAGLSTDTQYF.

The V gene is TRBV5-6, the J gene TRBJ2-1; 7 bases align to TRBD1. The length of the CDR3 is 14 residues. J was trimmed by 6 bases and V by 1 base; bases with no gene match: 4. Germline CDR1 and CDR2: SGHDT and YYEEEE. CDR3 protein: CASSLLTGINEQFF. CDR3 nucleotides: TGTGCCAGCAGCTTGTTGACAGGGATCAATGAGCAGTTCTTC.

This sequence joins TRBV15 and TRBJ2-5, with 9 bases matching TRBD2. Germline trimming cut 0 bases from V and 5 bases from J; bases unmatched to any gene: 4. Germline V gene sequence: CDR1 LNHNV, CDR2 YYDKDF (reference sequence). The CDR3 consists of 15 residues. CDR3 sequence reads: CATSRDLGLAETQYF. In nucleotides, the CDR3 is TGTGCCACCAGCAGAGATCTGGGACTAGCTGAGACCCAGTACTTC.

V and J are TRBV7-9 and TRBJ2-1; D perhaps matches TRBD2 (6 bases). The CDR3 totals 16 residues. Trimming pared 5 bases from V and 7 bases from J, leaving 21 bases between. Germline CDR1 SEHNR, CDR2 FQNEAQ (reference sequence). CDR3 protein: CASSLGRGPSLNEQFF. The CDR3 nucleotides are TGTGCCAGCAGCCTAGGGCGGGGACCCAGCCTTAATGAGCAGTTCTTC.

The rearrangement uses TRBV5-1 and TRBJ2-1; TRBD2 aligns across 10 bases. Germline CDR1 is SGHRS and CDR2 is YFSETQ. CDR3 length: 15 residues. J gave up 5 bases and V 8 bases, and 10 bases lay outside the gene matches. The CDR3: CASSPGLADNNEQFF. DNA of the CDR3: TGCGCCAGTAGCCCCGGACTAGCGGACAACAATGAGCAGTTCTTC. Full variable domain (outside the CDR3, taken from reference TRBV5-1 and TRBJ2-1): KAGVTQTPRYLIKTRGQQVTLSCSPISGHRSVSWYQQTPGQGLQFLFEYFSETQRNKGNFPGRFSGRQFSNSRSEMNVSTLELGDSALYLCASSPGLADNNEQFFGPGTRLTVL.

The rearrangement uses TRBV28 and TRBJ2-7; D perhaps matches TRBD1 (5 bases). CDR1 MDHEN and CDR2 SYDVKM come from the germline V gene. CDR3 length: 15 residues. Trimming took 4 bases from V and 1 from J, leaving 14 bases between them. This CDR3 is CASSSQAGFSYEQYF. The CDR3 DNA reads as TGTGCCAGCAGTTCCCAAGCAGGGTTTTCCTACGAGCAGTACTTC.

The gene calls are TRBV19 and TRBJ2-3; D perhaps matches TRBD2 (5 bases). Germline CDR1 reads LNHDA; CDR2 reads SQIVND (reference sequence). V dropped 1 base and J dropped 6 bases, with 11 bases sitting between them. This CDR3 is 14 amino acids long. The CDR3 is CASSIGTPLDTQYF. As DNA, the CDR3 is TGTGCCAGTAGTATAGGGACTCCGTTGGATACGCAGTATTTT. Full variable domain (remainder filled in from reference TRBV19 and TRBJ2-3): DGGITQSPKYLFRKEGQNVTLSCEQNLNHDAMYWYRQDPGQGLRLIYYSQIVNDFQKGDIAEGYSVSREKKESFPLTVTSAQKNPTAFYLCASSIGTPLDTQYFGPGTRLTVL.

This clone was detected a few times. The chain recombines TRBV7-4 with TRBJ1-5, with D tentatively TRBD1 (5 bases). The ends were cut back, 1 base at V and 2 bases at J, with 18 bases in the middle. The CDR3 covers 18 residues. Germline values: CDR1 SGHVT, CDR2 SQSDAQ. The CDR3 nucleotides read TGTGCCAGCAGCTTAGACAGAAGGGGTCCATACGGCAATCAGCCCCAGCATTTT. It yields the protein CASSLDRRGPYGNQPQHF.

The chain has TRBV25-1 and TRBJ2-5, with D tentatively TRBD2 (5 bases). This CDR3 has 14 amino acids. V lost 2 bases, J lost 5 bases, and 12 bases lay in between. CDR1 is MGHDK, CDR2 SYGVNS, per germline. Here the CDR3 DNA reads TGTGCCAGCAGTGAACGGATGCTAGCCGAGACCCAGTACTTC. It specifies CASSERMLAETQYF.

This rearrangement joins TRBV27 to TRBJ2-3; 10 positions agree with TRBD1. V shed 5 bases and J 5 bases; nucleotides not matched to a gene: 7. Germline loops: CDR1 MNHEY, CDR2 SMNVEV (reference sequence). The length of the CDR3 is 15 residues. The CDR3 nucleotides are TGTGCCAGCAGTCCTGACAGGGGGCAATTAGATACGCAGTATTTT. It is translated as CASSPDRGQLDTQYF.

V gene TRBV28 combines with J gene TRBJ2-5; 11 bases map to TRBD2. Germline V gene lookup returns CDR1 MDHEN and CDR2 SYDVKM. This CDR3 has 16 amino acids. V shed 6 bases and J 3 bases; nucleotides not matched to a gene: 9. CDR3 in amino acids: CASRERGLAEKETQYF. CDR3 coding DNA: TGTGCCAGCAGAGAAAGGGGACTAGCGGAAAAAGAGACCCAGTACTTC.

Of note for this clone: This CDR3 is also generated by other DNA sequences in the sample. V usage is TRBV7-2 and J usage is TRBJ2-7, with 7 nucleotides matching TRBD2. After removal of 3 bases from V and 2 bases from J, the junction contained 4 bases not matched to a gene. CDR1 and CDR2 (germline): SGHTA, FQGNSA. This CDR3 has 14 residues. CDR3 region: CASSFGGGAYEQYF. DNA of the CDR3: TGTGCCAGCAGCTTCGGGGGAGGGGCCTACGAGCAGTACTTC. Full variable domain (outside the CDR3, taken from reference TRBV7-2 and TRBJ2-7): GAGVSQSPSNKVTEKGKDVELRCDPISGHTALYWYRQSLGQGLEFLIYFQGNSAPDKSGLPSDRFSAERTGGSVSTLTIQRTQQEDSAVYLCASSFGGGAYEQYFGPGTRLTVT.

The V and J genes are TRBV7-9 and TRBJ2-1, with 7 bases aligning to TRBD1. Losses at the gene ends were 7 bases for V and 4 bases for J; bases not matched to a gene: 10. Germline CDR1 SEHNR, CDR2 FQNEAQ (reference sequence). The CDR3 sequence is 15 residues long. The CDR3 coding sequence is TGTGCCAGCACCCTCACAGGGGTTGAGTACAATGAGCAGTTCTTC. It translates to CASTLTGVEYNEQFF.

The chain uses TRBV5-1 and TRBJ2-5; tentatively, D is TRBD2 (5 bases). TRBJ2-7 matches the DNA end more closely, so the J call is doubtful. In germline, CDR1 is SGHRS, CDR2 YFSETQ. The CDR3 contains 14 residues. For the CDR3, the DNA is TGCGCCAGCAGCTTGGCCGGGGTCTCCTACGAGCAGTACTTC. Its protein is CASSLAGVSYEQYF.

The chain uses TRBV5-1 and TRBJ2-2; a weak D match, TRBD2 (5 bases). The V and J ends lost 4 bases and 1 base respectively, with 11 bases between them. The CDR3 spans 15 residues. Germline V gene data show CDR1 as SGHRS and CDR2 as YFSETQ. CDR3 coding DNA: TGCGCCAGCAGCGGAGGTGTCCAGAACACCGGGGAGCTGTTTTTT. Its protein is CASSGGVQNTGELFF.